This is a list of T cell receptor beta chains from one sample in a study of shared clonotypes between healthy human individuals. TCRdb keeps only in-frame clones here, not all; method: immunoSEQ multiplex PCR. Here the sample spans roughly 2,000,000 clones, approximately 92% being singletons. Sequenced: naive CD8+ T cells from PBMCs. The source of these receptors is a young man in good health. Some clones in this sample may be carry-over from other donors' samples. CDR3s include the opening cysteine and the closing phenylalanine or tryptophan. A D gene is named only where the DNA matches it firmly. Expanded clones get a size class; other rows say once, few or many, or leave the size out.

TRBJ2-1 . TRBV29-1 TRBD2 CSGYPSGKGGNEQFF TGCAGCGGTTATCCAAGCGGGAAGGGTGGCAATGAGCAGTTCTTC
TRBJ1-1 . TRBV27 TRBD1 CATMDRGLTEAFF TGTGCCACTATGGACAGGGGCCTCACTGAAGCTTTCTTT
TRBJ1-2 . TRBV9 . CASSVGDGNNYGYTF TGTGCCAGCAGCGTCGGGGACGGGAATAACTATGGCTACACCTTC
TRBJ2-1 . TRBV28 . CASRQWGSSSGEQFF TGTGCCAGCCGTCAGTGGGGCTCCTCGAGCGGTGAGCAGTTCTTC
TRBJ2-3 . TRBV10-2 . CASSESRGTDTQYF TGCGCCAGCAGTGAGTCCCGGGGCACAGATACGCAGTATTTT
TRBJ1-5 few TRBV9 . CASSVGSNQPQHF TGTGCCAGCAGCGTTGGCAGCAATCAGCCCCAGCATTTT
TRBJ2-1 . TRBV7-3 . CASSPTLGTHNEQFF TGTGCCAGCAGTCCGACTCTTGGGACTCATAATGAGCAGTTCTTC
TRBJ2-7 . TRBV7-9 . CASSLISYEQYF TGTGCCAGCAGCTTAATCAGCTACGAGCAGTACTTC
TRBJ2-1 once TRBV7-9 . CASSLIRDPNEQFF TGTGCCAGCAGCTTAATCAGGGACCCCAATGAGCAGTTCTTC
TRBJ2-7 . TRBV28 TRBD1 CASSDSGQDYEQYF TGTGCCAGCAGTGACTCTGGACAGGACTACGAGCAGTACTTC
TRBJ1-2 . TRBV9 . CASSVGSYHNYGYTF TGTGCCAGCAGCGTAGGTAGTTACCATAACTATGGCTACACCTTC
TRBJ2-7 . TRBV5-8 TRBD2 CASSPGNGGGEQYF TGTGCCAGCAGCCCCGGGAACGGGGGGGGCGAGCAGTACTTC
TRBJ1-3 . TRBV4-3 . CASSQGRVMAGNTIYF TGCGCCAGCAGCCAAGGCCGGGTAATGGCTGGAAACACCATATATTTT
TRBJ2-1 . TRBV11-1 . CASSLRLREQFF TGTGCCAGCAGCCTAAGACTACGTGAGCAGTTCTTC
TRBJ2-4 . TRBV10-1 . CASSDPAATKNIQYF TGCGCCAGCAGTGACCCGGCCGCAACCAAAAACATTCAGTACTTC
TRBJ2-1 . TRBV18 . CASSRPRGNNEQFF TGTGCCAGCTCACGCCCGAGGGGAAACAATGAGCAGTTCTTC
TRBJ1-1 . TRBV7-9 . CASSLVSFPTNTEAFF TGTGCCAGCAGCTTAGTAAGTTTCCCTACGAACACTGAAGCTTTCTTT
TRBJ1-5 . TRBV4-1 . CASSQDNQPQHF TGCGCCAGCAGCCAAGACAATCAGCCCCAGCATTTT
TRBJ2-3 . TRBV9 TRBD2 CASSGDNGLAGTDTQYF TGTGCCAGCAGCGGTGATAATGGACTAGCGGGAACAGATACGCAGTATTTT
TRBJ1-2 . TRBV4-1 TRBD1 CASSQRTGGYGYTF TGCGCCAGCAGCCAGAGGACAGGGGGATATGGCTACACCTTC
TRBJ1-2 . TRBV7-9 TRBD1 CASSSGTGGAYGYTF TGTGCCAGCAGCTCCGGGACAGGGGGCGCCTATGGCTACACCTTC
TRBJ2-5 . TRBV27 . CASSSPPQKTQYF TGTGCCAGCAGTTCCCCACCCCAGAAGACCCAGTACTTC
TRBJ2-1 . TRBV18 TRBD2 CASSPQVLAGVDEQFF TGTGCCAGCTCACCACAGGTCCTAGCGGGAGTAGATGAGCAGTTCTTC
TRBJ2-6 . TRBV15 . CATRLGANVLTF TGTGCCACCCGGCTTGGGGCCAACGTCCTGACTTTC
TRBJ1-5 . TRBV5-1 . CASSFGGAGNQPQHF TGCGCCAGCAGCTTTGGAGGGGCCGGCAATCAGCCCCAGCATTTT
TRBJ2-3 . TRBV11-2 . CASSLAAQGGTDTQYF TGTGCCAGCAGCTTAGCGGCGCAGGGAGGCACAGATACGCAGTATTTT
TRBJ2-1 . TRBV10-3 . CAISSGGAYNEQFF TGTGCCATCAGTAGTGGCGGGGCCTACAATGAGCAGTTCTTC
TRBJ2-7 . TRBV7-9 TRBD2 CASSLTAGRAGNYEQYF TGTGCCAGCAGCTTAACCGCCGGGAGGGCCGGTAACTACGAGCAGTACTTC
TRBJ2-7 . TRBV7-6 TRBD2 CASSPGAGGRSYEQYF TGTGCCAGCAGCCCGGGGGCGGGAGGGAGGTCCTACGAGCAGTACTTC
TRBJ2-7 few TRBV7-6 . CASSNRDSIYEQYF TGTGCCAGCAGCAACCGGGACTCGATATACGAGCAGTACTTC
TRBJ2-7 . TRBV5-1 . CASSSLDSPYEQYF TGCGCCAGCAGCTCCTTGGACAGTCCCTACGAGCAGTACTTC
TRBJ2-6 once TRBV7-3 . CASSFGPPGGSGANVLTF TGTGCCAGCAGCTTCGGCCCTCCAGGAGGATCTGGGGCCAACGTCCTGACTTTC
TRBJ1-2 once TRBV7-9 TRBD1 CASSPPDRASHGYTF TGTGCCAGCAGCCCCCCCGACAGGGCGTCCCATGGCTACACCTTC
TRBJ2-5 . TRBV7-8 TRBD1 CASSLVGTGAQETQYF TGTGCCAGCAGCTTAGTAGGGACAGGGGCGCAAGAGACCCAGTACTTC
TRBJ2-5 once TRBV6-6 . CASSYTRDSQETQYF TGTGCCAGCAGTTACACGAGGGACTCCCAAGAGACCCAGTACTTC
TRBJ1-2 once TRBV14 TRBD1 CASSNLGQGFFDYGYTF TGTGCCAGCAGCAACCTCGGACAGGGGTTTTTCGACTATGGCTACACCTTC
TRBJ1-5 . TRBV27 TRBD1 CASRKDRGINQPQHF TGTGCCAGCAGGAAGGACAGGGGCATCAATCAGCCCCAGCATTTT
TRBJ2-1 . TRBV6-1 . CASSEALLAWFF TGTGCCAGCAGTGAAGCGCTTCTCGCCTGGTTCTTC
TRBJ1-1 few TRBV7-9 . CASRTANTEAFF TGTGCCAGCAGGACAGCGAACACTGAAGCTTTCTTT
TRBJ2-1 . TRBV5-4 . CASSLGQGNEQFF TGTGCCAGCAGCTTGGGTCAGGGGAATGAGCAGTTCTTC
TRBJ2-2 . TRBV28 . CASSLDSSGTGELFF TGTGCCAGCAGCCTTGACAGTTCTGGCACCGGGGAGCTGTTTTTT
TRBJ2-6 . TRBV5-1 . CASSGLQGIGANVLTF TGCGCCAGCAGCGGACTACAGGGGATCGGGGCCAACGTCCTGACTTTC
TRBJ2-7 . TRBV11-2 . CASSLNTLYYEQYF TGTGCCAGCAGCTTAAACACCTTGTACTACGAGCAGTACTTC
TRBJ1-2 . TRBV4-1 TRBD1 CASSQPAGTGNYGYTF TGCGCCAGCAGCCAACCCGCCGGGACAGGGAACTATGGCTACACCTTC
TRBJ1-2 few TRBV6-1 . CAIGVRYTF TGTGCCATTGGGGTACGCTACACCTTC
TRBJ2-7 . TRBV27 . CASSRQGGVYEQYF TGTGCCAGCAGCAGACAGGGCGGGGTCTACGAGCAGTACTTC
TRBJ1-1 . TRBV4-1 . CASSQVGGAGTEAFF TGCGCCAGCAGCCAAGTGGGGGGCGCCGGCACTGAAGCTTTCTTT
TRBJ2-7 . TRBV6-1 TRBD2 CASSLTSGLTYEQYF TGTGCCAGCAGCCTTACTAGCGGACTAACCTACGAGCAGTACTTC
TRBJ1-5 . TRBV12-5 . CASGLGVAQPQHF TGTGCTAGTGGTTTGGGGGTGGCTCAGCCCCAGCATTTT
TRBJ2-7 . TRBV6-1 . CASSERRQRYSYEQYF TGTGCCAGCAGTGAACGGAGGCAGAGGTACTCCTACGAGCAGTACTTC
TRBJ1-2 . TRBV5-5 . CASSYPGEGISHGYTF TGTGCCAGCAGCTACCCCGGGGAGGGAATATCTCATGGCTACACCTTC
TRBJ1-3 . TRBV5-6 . CASSLLPTAGGNTIYF TGTGCCAGCAGCTTGTTACCGACCGCAGGCGGAAACACCATATATTTT
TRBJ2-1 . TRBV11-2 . CASSPTGLGTGSYNEQFF TGTGCCAGCAGCCCCACTGGCCTAGGGACGGGCTCCTACAATGAGCAGTTCTTC
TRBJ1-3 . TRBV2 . CASCLSGNTIYF TGTGCCAGCTGCCTATCTGGAAACACCATATATTTT
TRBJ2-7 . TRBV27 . CASSPSTGEAPDEQYF TGTGCCAGCAGTCCCTCGACCGGCGAGGCCCCCGACGAGCAGTACTTC
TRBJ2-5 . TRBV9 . CASSVVADEETQYF TGTGCCAGCAGCGTAGTGGCAGACGAAGAGACCCAGTACTTC
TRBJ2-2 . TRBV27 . CASSTRTDNTGELFF TGTGCCAGCAGTACCCGGACAGACAACACCGGGGAGCTGTTTTTT
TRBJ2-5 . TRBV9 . CASSVELRGGSETQYF TGTGCCAGCAGCGTAGAGTTGAGGGGTGGATCAGAGACCCAGTACTTC
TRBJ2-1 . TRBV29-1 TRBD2 CSVEDGGAAFNEQFF TGCAGCGTTGAAGACGGGGGGGCTGCTTTCAATGAGCAGTTCTTC